The 13 T cell receptor beta chains below were found in one sample sequenced in a study of blood T cell repertoires in COVID-19 (dated by TCRdb to the early 2020s). Receptor libraries were prepared by the immunoSEQ multiplex PCR assay. In TCRdb, the immuneACCESS table is reduced to in-frame sequences with V and J assigned. These tables do not hold every clone; where another copy was compared, an unresolved V gene accounts for under half, and the others remain unexplained. The sample table contains over 200,000 clones; only one count was recorded for 75% to 85% of them. Around 1.3% of the sample lies in the top ten. The sample taken for sequencing was peripheral blood. The receptors shown here come from a woman aged 25 to 45 with COVID-19, enrolled during active disease.

This sequence joins TRBV11-2 and TRBJ2-3, with D perhaps matching TRBD2 (6 bases). The CDR3 has 17 amino acids. Trimming pared 5 bases from V and 2 bases from J, leaving 20 bases between. Germline CDR1 SGHAT, CDR2 FQNNGV. In DNA, the CDR3 is TGTGCCAGCAGCCCCCGGGGTAGCGGTTCATTCACAGATACGCAGTATTTT. The encoded protein is CASSPRGSGSFTDTQYF.

This clone was detected only a few times. V gene TRBV19 combines with J gene TRBJ1-6; D is unclear. This CDR3 is built from 12 residues. Trimming removed 8 bases at V and 4 bases at J, with 6 bases between. Germline-derived CDR1 and CDR2 are LNHDA and SQIVND (reference sequence). The CDR3 sequence is CASGEYNSPLHF. Here the CDR3 DNA reads TGTGCCAGTGGGGAGTATAATTCACCCCTCCACTTT.

CDR3 amino acids: CASSLSPGEVTEAFF. The DNA for the CDR3 is TGCGCCAGCAGCTTGTCTCCGGGGGAGGTGACTGAAGCTTTCTTT. The V call is TRBV5-1, the J call TRBJ1-1; possibly TRBD1 for D (5 bases). V was cut by 1 base and J by 5 bases, with 15 bases left in between. CDR1 SGHRS and CDR2 YFSETQ come from the germline V gene. CDR3 length equals 15 residues.

This chain joins TRBV7-2 and TRBJ2-5; D is ambiguous. Trimming stripped 2 bases from V and 5 bases from J, with 12 bases between. CDR3 size: 14 residues. CDR1 and CDR2 (germline): SGHTA, FQGNSA. The CDR3 sequence: CASSLLRVGETQYF. CDR3 DNA: TGTGCCAGCAGCTTACTTCGGGTCGGGGAGACCCAGTACTTC.

The chain couples TRBV3-1 (or the pseudogene TRBV3-2) to TRBJ1-1, with 8 bases lining up with TRBD1. The junction had 9 bases not matched to a gene; V was cut back by 4 bases and J by 5 bases. Germline values: CDR1 LGHDT, CDR2 YNNKEL (reference sequence). This CDR3 comprises 15 residues. The CDR3 bases are TGTGCCAGCAGCCGCTTAACAGGGGGAAGAACTGAAGCTTTCTTT. Amino acid sequence: CASSRLTGGRTEAFF.

CDR3 in DNA: TGCGCCAGCAGTCTCGCGGGGGCCTACGCAGATACGCAGTATTTT. It encodes CASSLAGAYADTQYF. V and J are TRBV5-1 and TRBJ2-3; D might be TRBD2 (7 bases). CDR3 length: 15 amino acids. Trimming took off 5 bases at V and 4 bases at J, with 17 bases between the two ends. Germline assignment: CDR1 SGHRS and CDR2 YFSETQ. The full variable domain, its missing parts supplied by reference TRBV5-1 and TRBJ2-3, is KAGVTQTPRYLIKTRGQQVTLSCSPISGHRSVSWYQQTPGQGLQFLFEYFSETQRNKGNFPGRFSGRQFSNSRSEMNVSTLELGDSALYLCASSLAGAYADTQYFGPGTRLTVL.

The CDR3 loop is CASSDQLNTEAFF. The DNA for the CDR3 is TGTGCCAGCAGTGACCAGTTGAACACTGAAGCTTTCTTT. The chain carries TRBV2 and TRBJ1-1, with unresolved D. The CDR3 loop spans 13 amino acids. Germline assignment: CDR1 SNHLY and CDR2 FYNNEI. V was trimmed by 3 bases and J by 0 bases, leaving 5 bases between them.

This clone appeared a single time. The V and J genes are TRBV6-5 and TRBJ2-7, with D possibly matching TRBD2 (6 bases). The V end lost 6 bases, the J end lost 2 bases, and 14 bases lay between the germline ends. This CDR3 contains 14 residues. CDR1 is MNHEY and CDR2 is SVGAGI in the germline V gene. This CDR3 reads CASRRRGEAYEQYF. The CDR3 DNA follows: TGTGCCAGCAGGAGACGCGGGGAGGCCTACGAGCAGTACTTC.

The V call is TRBV7-2, the J call TRBJ2-7, with D tentatively TRBD2 (7 bases). The CDR3 loop spans 16 amino acids. Trimming removed 5 bases from V and 0 bases from J, with 17 bases in between. Germline CDR1 SGHTA, CDR2 FQGNSA. This chain's CDR3 is CASSGGLAVSSYEQYF. CDR3 sequence (DNA): TGTGCCAGCAGCGGGGGGCTAGCGGTTAGCTCCTACGAGCAGTACTTC.

The rearrangement joins TRBV13 to TRBJ2-3, with TRBD2 matching 13 bases. CDR1 is PRHDT and CDR2 is FYEKMQ in the germline V gene (reference sequence). Unmatched junction bases numbered 3, after V lost 4 bases and J lost 5 bases. This CDR3 is built from 15 residues. Here the CDR3 reads CASSSGLAGRDTQYF. DNA for the CDR3: TGTGCCAGCAGCTCGGGACTAGCGGGGAGAGATACGCAGTATTTT.

The chain combines TRBV7-3 with TRBJ2-1; D is uncertain. This CDR3 has 16 amino acids. Germline-derived CDR1 and CDR2 are SGHTA and FQGTGA. V lost 1 base and J lost 0, with 10 bases in between. This chain's CDR3 is CASSLRARSSYNEQFF. CDR3 nucleotides: TGTGCCAGCAGCTTAAGGGCGAGAAGCTCCTACAATGAGCAGTTCTTC.

V is TRBV6-2 or TRBV6-3 and J is TRBJ1-4; D unclear. The V gene's germline CDR1 is MNHEY and CDR2 SVGEGT. This CDR3 spans 17 amino acids. Between the trimmed V and J ends, which lost 6 bases and 2 bases, there was a span of 19 bases. CDR3 in amino acids: CASSSGLRRDTNEKLFF. The CDR3 DNA reads as TGTGCCAGCAGCTCCGGCCTCCGGAGGGATACTAATGAAAAACTGTTTTTT.

The V call is TRBV19, the J call TRBJ1-4; D unclear. The CDR3 contains 12 residues. V lost 6 bases and J 4 bases, leaving 6 bases between the germline ends. Germline V gene sequence: CDR1 LNHDA, CDR2 SQIVND (reference sequence). Written as DNA, the CDR3 is TGTGCCAGTAGGGCCCTTAATGAAAAACTGTTTTTT. Amino acid sequence: CASRALNEKLFF.